This TCR beta chain was identified during a study of blood T cell repertoires in COVID-19. Looking at the study overall: Donors in the United States, Italy and Spain gave samples during acute or convalescent COVID-19. Nucleic acid was either cDNA or gDNA, and it came from T cells, B-cell-depleted T cells, or PBMCs.

The germline V gene has CDR1 GTSNPN and CDR2 SVGIG (reference sequence). V lost 2 bases to trimming and J lost 4 bases; unmatched junction nucleotides: 7. CDR3 length: 14 amino acids. This clone was observed a single time. In the source study's methods: From reference gene primer amplification, estimates of nucleated cell counts were derived. The method was immunoSEQ multiplex PCR; TCRdb's version includes in-frame clones alone and lacks a portion of them. V, J and clone size derive from that table, while D and trimming were established from the DNA sequence. Of about 140,000 clones in the sample, roughly four fifths were seen once.

The sequence was collected from a human donor in a cohort sampled during active COVID-19. The V and J genes are TRBV30 and TRBJ1-2; 7 nucleotides align to TRBD1. The specimen was peripheral blood. Written as DNA, the CDR3 is TGTGCCTGGAGTACGATACAGGGGAGCTATGGCTACACCTTC. This sequence encodes CAWSTIQGSYGYTF.